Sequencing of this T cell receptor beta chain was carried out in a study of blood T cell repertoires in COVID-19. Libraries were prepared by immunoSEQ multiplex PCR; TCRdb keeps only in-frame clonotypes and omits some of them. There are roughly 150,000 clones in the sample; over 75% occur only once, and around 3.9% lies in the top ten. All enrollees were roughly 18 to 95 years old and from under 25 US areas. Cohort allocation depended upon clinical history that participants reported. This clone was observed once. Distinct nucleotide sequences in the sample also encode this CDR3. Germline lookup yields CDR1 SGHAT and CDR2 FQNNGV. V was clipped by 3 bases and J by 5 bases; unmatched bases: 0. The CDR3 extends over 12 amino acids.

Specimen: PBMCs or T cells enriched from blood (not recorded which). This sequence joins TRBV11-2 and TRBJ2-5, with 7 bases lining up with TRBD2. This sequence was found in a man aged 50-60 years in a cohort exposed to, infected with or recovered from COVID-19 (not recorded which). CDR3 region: CASSFGGETQYF. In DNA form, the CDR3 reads TGTGCCAGCAGCTTCGGGGGGGAGACCCAGTACTTC.